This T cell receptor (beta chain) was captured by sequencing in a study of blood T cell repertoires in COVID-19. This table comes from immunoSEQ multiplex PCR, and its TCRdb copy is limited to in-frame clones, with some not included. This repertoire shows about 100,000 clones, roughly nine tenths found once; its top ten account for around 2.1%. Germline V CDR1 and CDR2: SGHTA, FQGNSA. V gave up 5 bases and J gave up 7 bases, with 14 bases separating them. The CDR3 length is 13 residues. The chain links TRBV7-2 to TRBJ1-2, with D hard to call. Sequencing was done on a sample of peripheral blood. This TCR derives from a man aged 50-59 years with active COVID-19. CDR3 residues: CASSLDKLGGYTF. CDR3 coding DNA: TGTGCCAGCAGCCTCGACAAATTAGGTGGCTACACCTTC.